Shown below are 31 T cell receptor beta chains from a single sample sequenced in a study of T cell changes during pregnancy in multiple sclerosis. The table came from immunoSEQ multiplex PCR; TCRdb's copy has only in-frame clones and leaves some out. The table includes some 71,000 clones, about nine tenths detected once. Sequenced here: peripheral blood, sampled in the third trimester of pregnancy. The receptor set was obtained from a female donor with multiple sclerosis, enrolled in a pregnancy study.

The rearrangement joins TRBV7-9 to TRBJ1-1; no clear D. The CDR3 length is 15 residues. The germline CDR1 and CDR2 sequences are SEHNR and FQNEAQ (reference sequence). Trimming pared 2 bases from V and 0 bases from J, leaving 10 bases between. The CDR3 reads CASSLIHSMNTEAFF. The CDR3 nucleotides are TGTGCCAGCAGCTTAATACACAGCATGAACACTGAAGCTTTCTTT.

This chain uses TRBV7-2 with TRBJ2-2; TRBD2 might be the D (6 bases). This CDR3 contains 14 residues. The germline V gene has CDR1 SGHTA and CDR2 FQGNSA. The V gene lost 7 bases and the J gene lost 6 bases, with 15 bases spanning the gap. The CDR3 nucleotides read TGTGCCAGCAACTGGGACTGGCATCCCGGGGAGCTGTTTTTT. Residues: CASNWDWHPGELFF.

The V and J genes are TRBV2 and TRBJ2-1; D call uncertain. CDR3 size: 13 residues. Germline-derived CDR1 and CDR2 are SNHLY and FYNNEI. Deletions cut 1 base from V and 4 bases from J, with 5 bases between. For the CDR3, the DNA is TGTGCCAGCAGTGAAGGCAGTTACAATGAGCAGTTCTTC. Its protein product is CASSEGSYNEQFF.

The chain carries TRBV7-6 and TRBJ2-3; perhaps TRBD2 as D (6 bases). Germline CDR1 and CDR2: SGHVS and FNYEAQ. Trimming cost V 5 bases and J 2 bases, with 11 bases left between them. The CDR3 consists of 14 residues. The CDR3 reads CASSHGTPTDTQYF. In DNA form, the CDR3 reads TGTGCCAGCAGCCACGGGACTCCCACAGATACGCAGTATTTT.

This chain joins TRBV5-4 and TRBJ1-1; possibly TRBD1 for D (5 bases). Trimming stripped 9 bases from V and 0 bases from J, with 18 bases between. Germline CDR1 SGHNT, CDR2 YYREEE (reference sequence). This CDR3 comprises 15 residues. The CDR3 DNA reads as TGTGCCACCAATCCTGGGGGGTACCTGAACACTGAAGCTTTCTTT. Protein: CATNPGGYLNTEAFF.

J is TRBJ2-3 and V is TRBV19; no definite D call. The V end lost 6 bases, the J end lost 2 bases, and 12 bases lay between the germline ends. Germline V lookup: CDR1 LNHDA, CDR2 SQIVND (reference sequence). The CDR3 totals 14 residues. CDR3 bases: TGTGCCAGTAGGACTTCTCACCCCACAGATACGCAGTATTTT. Its translation: CASRTSHPTDTQYF.

The chain couples TRBV6-5 to TRBJ2-1; TRBD2 agrees at 10 bases. Germline CDR1 MNHEY, CDR2 SVGAGI. The CDR3 has 15 residues. J lost 10 bases, V lost 6 bases, and 12 bases had no gene match. In DNA form, the CDR3 reads TGTGCCAGCAGCCTCATAGCGGGGGGCCGGGGGGAGCAGTTCTTC. Residues: CASSLIAGGRGEQFF.

V gene TRBV4-1 combines with J gene TRBJ1-2; no clear D. The ends were cut back, 0 bases at V and 4 bases at J, with 18 bases in the middle. CDR3 length: 17 residues. Per the germline V gene, CDR1 is MGHRA and CDR2 is YSYEKL. The CDR3 sequence is CASSQDWRVRSFYGYTF. The DNA of the CDR3 is TGCGCCAGCAGCCAAGATTGGAGGGTCCGATCCTTCTATGGCTACACCTTC.

J is TRBJ1-1 and V is TRBV30; 9 bases line up with TRBD1. Trimming took 2 bases from V and 6 from J; bases not matched to a gene: 7. The CDR3 totals 14 residues. The V gene's germline CDR1 is GTSNPN and CDR2 SVGIG (reference sequence). The CDR3 DNA reads as TGTGCCTGGAGTTATGACAGGGGGGTACCTGAAGCTTTCTTT. Translation gives CAWSYDRGVPEAFF.

The rearrangement uses TRBV4-3 and TRBJ1-1; D is possibly TRBD1 (6 bases). This CDR3 contains 14 residues. V was trimmed by 3 bases and J by 5 bases, leaving 13 bases between them. Germline V gene data show CDR1 as LGHNA and CDR2 as YSLEER. The CDR3 is CASSQTVRGTEAFF. CDR3 bases: TGCGCCAGCAGCCAGACGGTTAGGGGGACTGAAGCTTTCTTT.

The chain couples TRBV7-3 to TRBJ1-5; no clear D. CDR3 length: 13 amino acids. Germline-derived CDR1 and CDR2 are SGHTA and FQGTGA. V lost 5 bases and J lost 11, with 16 bases in between. In nucleotides, the CDR3 is TGTGCCAGCAGCGTCTCAGCGGACGGGGCCCAGCATTTT. Protein sequence: CASSVSADGAQHF.

The chain links TRBV6-1 to TRBJ1-2, with D unclear. Trimming took 7 bases from V and 10 from J, leaving 16 bases between them. Germline V lookup: CDR1 MNHNS, CDR2 SASEGT. The length of the CDR3 is 12 residues. The CDR3 DNA reads TGTGCCAGCAAATCCGCGCGCGGGTCCTACACCTTC. It yields the protein CASKSARGSYTF.

The CDR3, as DNA: TGTGCCATCAGGGGACTGGACAGGATAATTACGAGCAAGTACTTC. Protein: CAIRGLDRIITSKYF. The chain uses TRBV10-3 and TRBJ2-7; D is possibly TRBD1 (7 bases). The V gene's germline CDR1 is ENHRY and CDR2 SYGVKD. Trimming cost V 6 bases and J 11 bases, with 26 bases left between them. The CDR3 has 15 residues.

The sample holds one count of this clone. This rearrangement joins TRBV1 to TRBJ2-7; the table's D call, TRBD1, has no DNA check behind it. TRBV1 is designated a pseudogene. The CDR3 totals 16 residues. Written as DNA, the CDR3 is TGCACCAGCAGCCAAGGAACAGGGCTTTTTTCCTACGAGCAGTACTTC. Amino acids: CTSSQGTGLFSYEQYF.

This chain connects TRBV11-2 to TRBJ1-3; maybe TRBD1 (6 bases). The germline V gene has CDR1 SGHAT and CDR2 FQNNGV. Trimming took off 4 bases at V and 12 bases at J, with 13 bases between the two ends. The CDR3 extends over 12 amino acids. The CDR3 region is CASSSNRDIIYF. The DNA of the CDR3 is TGTGCCAGCAGCTCCAACAGGGATATCATATATTTT.

The CDR3 sequence: CASTRTGVGTDTQYF. CDR3 DNA sequence: TGTGCCAGCACTCGGACAGGGGTAGGGACAGATACGCAGTATTTT. The chain recombines TRBV5-6 with TRBJ2-3, with 9 nucleotides matching TRBD1. Germline values: CDR1 SGHDT, CDR2 YYEEEE. The CDR3 extends over 15 amino acids. Losses at the gene ends were 6 bases for V and 3 bases for J; bases not matched to a gene: 8.

The chain joins TRBV6-4 to TRBJ2-1; D might be TRBD1 (6 bases). V lost 3 bases and J 5 bases, leaving 8 bases between the germline ends. There are 13 residues in the CDR3. CDR1 MRHNA and CDR2 SNTAGT come from the germline V gene. DNA for the CDR3: TGTGCCAGCAGTGAGGACAGTAACAATGAGCAGTTCTTC. Protein product: CASSEDSNNEQFF.

The chain employs TRBV11-2 and TRBJ2-1, with 8 bases that match TRBD1. Germline V gene data show CDR1 as SGHAT and CDR2 as FQNNGV. The CDR3 is made up of 15 amino acids. V was pared by 3 bases and J by 1 base, with 2 bases of the junction left unmatched. CDR3 sequence reads: CASSLTGASYNEQFF. Here the CDR3 DNA reads TGTGCCAGCAGCTTGACAGGGGCGTCCTACAATGAGCAGTTCTTC.

The chain recombines TRBV18 with TRBJ1-4; the D gene is possibly TRBD1 (5 bases). V was clipped by 0 bases and J by 7 bases, with 12 bases between them. The V gene's germline CDR1 is KGHSH and CDR2 LQKENI. This CDR3 has 15 amino acids. The DNA of the CDR3 is TGTGCCAGCTCACCACCTGCCGGGAGGGGTGAAAAACTGTTTTTT. Its translation is CASSPPAGRGEKLFF.

This chain joins TRBV25-1 and TRBJ2-7; D possibly corresponds to TRBD1 (5 bases). This CDR3 comprises 14 residues. CDR1 and CDR2 (germline): MGHDK, SYGVNS. Trimming pared 6 bases from V and 2 bases from J, leaving 14 bases between. This chain's CDR3 is CASRTVSPPYEQYF. CDR3 nucleotide sequence: TGTGCCAGCAGGACAGTCTCTCCCCCCTACGAGCAGTACTTC.

The chain has TRBV6-5 and TRBJ2-3; TRBD2 aligns across 8 bases. With V trimmed by 2 bases and J by 12 bases, 13 bases remained unmatched. CDR3 size: 15 residues. Germline values: CDR1 MNHEY, CDR2 SVGAGI. Here the CDR3 reads CASSYHGGALDLQYF. The DNA of the CDR3 is TGTGCCAGCAGTTACCACGGGGGGGCTTTGGATCTTCAGTATTTT.

The V call is TRBV5-1, the J call TRBJ2-2; 8 nucleotides match TRBD1. Germline assignment: CDR1 SGHRS and CDR2 YFSETQ. Trimming removed 1 base from V and 5 bases from J; junction bases left unmatched: 10. This CDR3 has 17 residues. The CDR3 DNA is TGCGCCAGCAGCTTGAGGGACAGGTCAAGGGCTACCGGGGAGCTGTTTTTT. Translating gives CASSLRDRSRATGELFF.

V is TRBV7-3 and J is TRBJ2-1, with unresolved D. CDR1 and CDR2 from the germline V gene are SGHTA and FQGTGA. V lost 0 bases, J lost 9 bases, and 12 bases lay in between. The CDR3 has 14 residues. The DNA of the CDR3 is TGTGCCAGCAGCTTAACTAGTGTCCGTGCTGAGCAGTTCTTC. It encodes CASSLTSVRAEQFF.

The chain couples TRBV7-9 to TRBJ1-1; D is unclear. Trimming pared 5 bases from V and 2 bases from J, leaving 9 bases between. The CDR3 spans 13 residues. In germline, CDR1 is SEHNR, CDR2 FQNEAQ (reference sequence). The CDR3 DNA follows: TGTGCCAGCAGCGCTAACCCTAACACTGAAGCTTTCTTT. Translation: CASSANPNTEAFF.

J is TRBJ2-3 and V is TRBV5-6; 10 bases map to TRBD2. V was pared by 6 bases and J by 9 bases, with 10 bases of the junction left unmatched. This CDR3 is 14 amino acids long. Germline assignment: CDR1 SGHDT and CDR2 YYEEEE. This CDR3 reads CASINLLAGNTQYF. As DNA, the CDR3 is TGTGCCAGCATAAACTTACTAGCGGGAAACACGCAGTATTTT.

This chain links TRBV6-5 with TRBJ1-5, with 7 positions matching TRBD1. The CDR3 is 15 amino acids. The trim removed 1 base at V and 6 bases at J, leaving 6 bases unmatched. CDR1 MNHEY and CDR2 SVGAGI come from the germline V gene. The CDR3 bases are TGTGCCAGCAGTTACTACGAGGGGGCTGGTCAGCCCCAGCATTTT. Its translation is CASSYYEGAGQPQHF.

CDR3 region: CASSLSGQRNTEAFF. Here the CDR3 DNA reads TGTGCCAGCAGCTTATCGGGACAGAGGAACACTGAAGCTTTCTTT. The chain links TRBV7-9 to TRBJ1-1; 7 nucleotides line up with TRBD1. This CDR3 is built from 15 residues. Germline CDR1 reads SEHNR; CDR2 reads FQNEAQ (reference sequence). Trimming took 2 bases from V and 1 from J; bases not matched to a gene: 4.

The chain is built from TRBV4-3 and TRBJ1-2; possibly TRBD1 for D (5 bases). The CDR3 spans 13 residues. V dropped 4 bases and J dropped 4 bases, with 10 bases sitting between them. CDR1 is LGHNA, CDR2 YSLEER, per germline. The CDR3 DNA is TGCGCCAGCAGCCTTGACAGAAGCTATGGCTACACCTTC. This encodes CASSLDRSYGYTF.

CDR3 in DNA: TGTGCCAGTAAACAGGCTCACTCTGGGGCCAACGTCCTGACTTTC. The encoded protein is CASKQAHSGANVLTF. This chain connects TRBV19 to TRBJ2-6; D may be TRBD1 (5 bases). CDR1 is LNHDA, CDR2 SQIVND, per germline (reference sequence). V lost 7 bases and J lost 0, with 10 bases in between. CDR3 length: 15 residues.

The chain links TRBV5-1 to TRBJ2-2, with D unclear. Germline V gene sequence: CDR1 SGHRS, CDR2 YFSETQ. The CDR3 runs 14 residues. V shed 0 bases and J shed 5 bases, with 8 bases lying between them. The chain's CDR3 is CASSLASSTGELFF. The CDR3 DNA is TGCGCCAGCAGCTTGGCCTCCTCTACCGGGGAGCTGTTTTTT.

The V and J genes are TRBV6-5 and TRBJ1-1; 7 nucleotides line up with TRBD1. The CDR3 is 14 residues long. Per the germline V gene, CDR1 is MNHEY and CDR2 is SVGAGI. With 0 bases clipped from V and 7 bases from J, the junction kept 5 bases outside the gene matches. Written as DNA, the CDR3 is TGTGCCAGCAGTTACTCGACAGGGCGGGGTGAAGCTTTCTTT. It specifies CASSYSTGRGEAFF.